Sequencing of this T cell receptor (beta chain) was carried out in a study of tumor-infiltrating lymphocytes in primary liver carcinoma. Study-wide background: Those sampled were patients whose primary liver carcinoma was treated by surgical resection. Spanning 4.2 to 10 cm, the tumors were T1-T3 N0M0. Points from the study as a whole: Tumor top-250-clone fractions significantly exceeded those of blood (p = 0.039).

The researchers obtained blood RNA from unsorted whole blood and also extracted germline DNA. No treatment had been given to the patients, who were chronically infected with HBV. Researchers generated TCR beta cDNA from approximately 0.55 ug of total RNA, relying on a constant-region primer. Amplification in three nested multiplex PCR rounds with slightly modified ARM-PCR gave rise to TCR beta libraries. Rounds one and two of PCR, each of roughly 10 cycles, were primed with TRBV1-TRBV30 forward primers and a C-beta reverse primer. TCRdb recomputed calls from the multiplex PCR reads with MiXCR, one row per CDR3 protein. The data show some 320,000 distinct CDR3 sequences, 65% seen once. Germline assignment: CDR1 MNHEY and CDR2 SVGEGT. The CDR3 length is 15 residues. To note about this clonotype: Its antigen is as yet unknown. With a much larger clone just one base away, this may be a read error.

What was sequenced was peripheral blood. The TCR comes from a man aged 40-49 years with primary liver carcinoma and hepatitis B virus infection. The V gene is TRBV6-2 or TRBV6-3, the J gene TRBJ2-5, with D possibly being TRBD2 (6 bases). CDR3 nucleotide sequence: TGTGCCAGCAGCTCCGCGGGGCCCGAGGGAGAGACCCCGTACTTC. Its translation is CASSSAGPEGETPYF.